Presented here are 22 T cell receptor beta chains from one specimen sequenced in a study of lymphopenia after photon versus proton radiotherapy. Sequenced by immunoSEQ multiplex PCR; TCRdb stores in-frame clones only, minus some. The sample lists just over 40,000 clones, about 86% occurring once. Material: peripheral blood, obtained from a patient treated with proton-based radiotherapy. The receptor set was obtained from a woman aged 70-85 years with pancreatic cancer. Some clones in this sample may be carry-over from other donors' samples.

The chain recombines TRBV19 with TRBJ1-5, with D possibly TRBD1 on 6 matching bases. Near its end, the DNA agrees better with TRBJ2-3, so the J call may be wrong. Germline loops: CDR1 LNHDA, CDR2 SQIVND (reference sequence). The CDR3 is 13 amino acids. The CDR3 DNA sequence: TGTGCCAGTAGTTCGCAGGGGAGTCAGCCCCAGTATTTT. Translation: CASSSQGSQPQYF.

This chain uses TRBV19 with TRBJ2-1, with TRBD2 matching 10 bases. This CDR3 is built from 16 residues. Germline V lookup: CDR1 LNHDA, CDR2 SQIVND (reference sequence). V shed 10 bases and J 6 bases; nucleotides not matched to a gene: 15. The CDR3: CATMSNSGRTANEQFF. DNA for the CDR3: TGTGCCACTATGTCTAATAGCGGGAGGACCGCCAATGAGCAGTTCTTC.

The CDR3 region is CASSLSGNTEAFF. The DNA for the CDR3 is TGTGCCAGCAGCTTGTCAGGGAACACTGAAGCTTTCTTT. This chain links TRBV11-2 with TRBJ1-1; no clear D. Germline CDR1 and CDR2: SGHAT and FQNNGV. With 3 bases removed from V and 1 base from J, the gap between germline ends came to 6 bases. This CDR3 comprises 13 residues. Filled out from reference TRBV11-2 and TRBJ1-1, the complete variable domain reads EAGVAQSPRYKIIEKRQSVAFWCNPISGHATLYWYQQILGQGPKLLIQFQNNGVVDDSQLPKDRFSAERLKGVDSTLKIQPAKLEDSAVYLCASSLSGNTEAFFGQGTRLTVV.

The chain couples TRBV5-1 to TRBJ2-2; 9 bases fit TRBD2. The V segment lost 6 bases and the J segment 0 bases; nucleotides outside the gene matches: 9. CDR3 length: 17 amino acids. Germline V gives CDR1 SGHRS, CDR2 YFSETQ. CDR3 DNA: TGCGCCAGCAATGGTTTAGCGGGAGCTCCGAACACCGGGGAGCTGTTTTTT. This gives the protein CASNGLAGAPNTGELFF.

In this sample, this clone turned up a few times. The V gene is TRBV11-2, the J gene TRBJ2-7; D perhaps matches TRBD2 (6 bases). This CDR3 comprises 15 residues. Trimming took off 0 bases at V and 1 base at J, with 10 bases between the two ends. The germline CDR1 and CDR2 sequences are SGHAT and FQNNGV. DNA of the CDR3: TGTGCCAGCAGCTTAGATATAGCGGAGTCCTACGAGCAGTACTTC. Translation: CASSLDIAESYEQYF. Combining the CDR3 with reference TRBV11-2 and TRBJ2-7 gives the whole variable domain EAGVAQSPRYKIIEKRQSVAFWCNPISGHATLYWYQQILGQGPKLLIQFQNNGVVDDSQLPKDRFSAERLKGVDSTLKIQPAKLEDSAVYLCASSLDIAESYEQYFGPGTRLTVT.

About this clone: Distinct nucleotide sequences in the sample also encode this CDR3. CDR3 region: CSARVDTQYF. CDR3 coding DNA: TGCAGTGCTAGAGTAGATACGCAGTATTTT. This chain links TRBV20-1 with TRBJ2-3; D ambiguous. Germline CDR1 is DFQATT and CDR2 is SNEGSKA (reference sequence). The CDR3 runs 10 residues. Deletions cut 1 base from V and 5 bases from J, with 1 base between.

Here the CDR3 DNA reads TGTGCCAGCAGTCCCCGGTTGGGGGTTGCAGCTTTCTTT. Protein sequence: CASSPRLGVAAFF. V is TRBV28 and J is TRBJ1-1; tentatively, D is TRBD1 (5 bases). CDR1 and CDR2 (germline): MDHEN, SYDVKM. Trimming removed 5 bases from V and 10 bases from J, with 17 bases in between. This CDR3 region has 13 residues.

The V call is TRBV15, the J call TRBJ2-3, with D tentatively TRBD1 or TRBD2 (5 bases each). V lost 0 bases and J 0 bases, leaving 13 bases between the germline ends. The CDR3 runs 17 residues. Germline assignment: CDR1 LNHNV and CDR2 YYDKDF (reference sequence). CDR3 sequence: CATSRDLGATSTDTQYF. The CDR3 DNA sequence: TGTGCCACCAGCAGAGATCTCGGGGCAACTAGCACAGATACGCAGTATTTT.

J is TRBJ1-1 and V is TRBV30; 7 bases match TRBD1. The germline V gene has CDR1 GTSNPN and CDR2 SVGIG (reference sequence). The CDR3 is 14 amino acids. The J segment lost 2 bases and the V segment lost 0 bases, leaving 3 bases of the junction unmatched. CDR3 coding DNA: TGTGCCTGGAGTGTACAGGGGCGAAACACTGAAGCTTTCTTT. Amino acid sequence: CAWSVQGRNTEAFF.

This chain uses TRBV29-1 with TRBJ2-7; 9 positions match TRBD2. Germline CDR1 is SQVTM and CDR2 is ANQGSEA. Losses at the gene ends were 4 bases for V and 2 bases for J; bases not matched to a gene: 6. The CDR3 loop spans 14 amino acids. DNA of the CDR3: TGCAGCGTTGGACGGGGCGGGGGGGCCTACGAGCAGTACTTC. Translated: CSVGRGGGAYEQYF.

This chain connects TRBV6-5 to TRBJ2-1; D remains ambiguous. V lost 0 bases and J lost 3, with 6 bases in between. Germline loops: CDR1 MNHEY, CDR2 SVGAGI. CDR3 length: 14 amino acids. DNA of the CDR3: TGTGCCAGCAGTTACTCGAGGAACTACAATGAGCAGTTCTTC. It yields the protein CASSYSRNYNEQFF.

This chain links TRBV5-1 with TRBJ1-1; 9 bases agree with TRBD1. The CDR3 is made up of 21 amino acids. V trimming: 4 bases; J trimming: 2 bases; junction bases outside the gene matches: 24. Looked up from germline, CDR1 is SGHRS and CDR2 is YFSETQ. This chain's CDR3 is CASSDRDREETIQRPNTEAFF. Here the CDR3 DNA reads TGCGCCAGCAGCGACAGGGACAGGGAGGAGACCATACAAAGACCTAACACTGAAGCTTTCTTT.

V usage is TRBV30 and J usage is TRBJ2-2; no clear D gene. This CDR3 is built from 14 residues. Trimming stripped 0 bases from V and 5 bases from J, with 10 bases between. Germline CDR1 and CDR2: GTSNPN and SVGIG (reference sequence). The CDR3 DNA is TGTGCCTGGAGTGTGGGCCAAGGGACCGGGGAGCTGTTTTTT. It encodes CAWSVGQGTGELFF.

The rearrangement joins TRBV25-1 to TRBJ1-5; possibly TRBD1 for D (5 bases). CDR3 length: 13 amino acids. V was cut by 5 bases and J by 6 bases, with 11 bases left in between. CDR1 is MGHDK and CDR2 is SYGVNS in the germline V gene. For the CDR3, the DNA is TGTGCCAGCAGTCCCCCGAGGGGTCAGCCCCAGCATTTT. This translates into CASSPPRGQPQHF.

The V and J genes are TRBV2 and TRBJ2-2; weak D call: TRBD1 (6 bases). CDR3 length: 15 residues. V shed 8 bases and J shed 0 bases, with 13 bases lying between them. The V gene's germline CDR1 is SNHLY and CDR2 FYNNEI. This CDR3 reads CASSRDKTNTGELFF. CDR3 DNA: TGTGCCAGCTCGAGGGACAAAACGAACACCGGGGAGCTGTTTTTT. Full variable domain (missing parts from reference TRBV2 and TRBJ2-2): EPEVTQTPSHQVTQMGQEVILRCVPISNHLYFYWYRQILGQKVEFLVSFYNNEISEKSEIFDDQFSVERPDGSNFTLKIRSTKLEDSAMYFCASSRDKTNTGELFFGEGSRLTVL.

The J gene is TRBJ1-1, the V gene TRBV30, with TRBD1 identical over 8 bases. Trimming cost V 2 bases and J 5 bases; bases outside gene matches: 10. The CDR3 extends over 15 amino acids. The germline V gene has CDR1 GTSNPN and CDR2 SVGIG (reference sequence). For the CDR3, the DNA is TGTGCCTGGAGTATTCTCGCACAGGGGGAAACTGAAGCTTTCTTT. It yields the protein CAWSILAQGETEAFF.

V gene TRBV27 combines with J gene TRBJ2-5, with D perhaps matching TRBD2 (5 bases). The CDR3 runs to 11 residues. CDR1 is MNHEY, CDR2 SMNVEV, per germline (reference sequence). Trimming removed 9 bases at V and 5 bases at J, with 10 bases between. This CDR3 reads CASKAGETQYF. Written as DNA, the CDR3 is TGTGCCAGTAAGGCGGGCGAGACCCAGTACTTC.

The rearrangement joins TRBV27 to TRBJ2-7; TRBD2 is a possible D gene (6 bases). Trimming cost V 5 bases and J 0 bases, with 14 bases left between them. This CDR3 region has 15 residues. Germline assignment: CDR1 MNHEY and CDR2 SMNVEV (reference sequence). CDR3 nucleotide sequence: TGTGCCAGCAGTCCCCTGGGAGCGGGCTCCTACGAGCAGTACTTC. Translation: CASSPLGAGSYEQYF.

The chain joins TRBV4-2 to TRBJ2-1; a weak D match, TRBD2 (5 bases). CDR3 length: 16 amino acids. V lost 0 bases, J lost 3 bases, and 12 bases lay in between. CDR1 LGHNA and CDR2 YNFKEQ come from the germline V gene. The CDR3 DNA reads as TGTGCCAGCAGCCAAGAAGTTTGGAGCGGCTACAATGAGCAGTTCTTC. Protein product: CASSQEVWSGYNEQFF.

The chain couples TRBV7-9 to TRBJ2-1; possible D gene TRBD2, 5 bases. Trimming pared 5 bases from V and 0 bases from J, leaving 5 bases between. This CDR3 is 13 amino acids long. Germline V lookup: CDR1 SEHNR, CDR2 FQNEAQ (reference sequence). The CDR3 DNA follows: TGTGCCAGCAGCGGGAGCTCCTACAATGAGCAGTTCTTC. It yields the protein CASSGSSYNEQFF.

In nucleotides, the CDR3 is TGTGCCAGCAGGTCCAGCGACAGGGCTGGCTACACCTTC. It encodes CASRSSDRAGYTF. The J gene is TRBJ1-2, the V gene TRBV27, with 7 bases identical to TRBD1. The V gene's germline CDR1 is MNHEY and CDR2 SMNVEV (reference sequence). There are 13 residues in the CDR3. The trim removed 6 bases at V and 7 bases at J, leaving 8 bases unmatched.

This clone was found a few times. Here the CDR3 reads CASSPSRDTNQPQHF. CDR3 coding DNA: TGTGCCAGTAGTCCCTCGAGGGACACTAATCAGCCCCAGCATTTT. The chain links TRBV19 to TRBJ1-5; possible D gene TRBD1, 6 bases. CDR1 and CDR2 from the germline V gene are LNHDA and SQIVND (reference sequence). The CDR3 runs to 15 residues. The V gene lost 5 bases and the J gene lost 4 bases, with 15 bases spanning the gap.